A selection of T cell receptor beta chains follows, all from one sample in a study of shared clonotypes between healthy human individuals. This table comes from immunoSEQ multiplex PCR, and its TCRdb copy is limited to in-frame clones, with some not included. The data show about 450,000 clones, 70% to 80% seen once. Material for sequencing was PBMCs. The receptors stem from a woman aged 35 to 49 in good health. Some clones in this sample may be carry-over from other donors' samples. Each CDR3 is given with its conserved first and last residue. The order of the fields is J gene, clone size, D gene, V gene, CDR3 DNA, CDR3 protein. D genes are given only for firm matches. For some rows the clone size is stated as once, few or many, or as a class when expanded; others skip it.

j_gene: TRBJ2-1
abundance: -
d_gene: TRBD2
v_gene: TRBV27
CDR3nt: TGTGCCAGCAGTTTAAACCCTAGCGGAACCTACAATGAGCAGTTCTTC
CDR3aa: CASSLNPSGTYNEQFF

j_gene: TRBJ2-3
abundance: -
d_gene: -
v_gene: TRBV21-1
CDR3nt: TGTGCCAGCAGACGACTAGCGGGAGGCTGCACAGATACGCAGTATTTT
CDR3aa: CASRRLAGGCTDTQYF

j_gene: TRBJ2-7
abundance: -
d_gene: TRBD2
v_gene: TRBV11-2
CDR3nt: TGTGCCAGCAGGAGACTAGCGGGGGCGTACGAGCAGTACTTC
CDR3aa: CASRRLAGAYEQYF

j_gene: TRBJ2-1
abundance: once
d_gene: TRBD2
v_gene: TRBV6-5
CDR3nt: TGTGCCAGCAGTCTAGCGGGAGAGACCTACAATGAGCAGTTCTTC
CDR3aa: CASSLAGETYNEQFF

j_gene: TRBJ2-3
abundance: -
d_gene: -
v_gene: TRBV9
CDR3nt: TGTGCCAGCAGCGACGCAGGGGTCCACACAGATACGCAGTATTTT
CDR3aa: CASSDAGVHTDTQYF

j_gene: TRBJ2-5
abundance: -
d_gene: -
v_gene: TRBV7-2
CDR3nt: TGTGCCAGCAGCTTAGATCTGGGTGAGACCCAGTACTTC
CDR3aa: CASSLDLGETQYF

j_gene: TRBJ1-1
abundance: -
d_gene: TRBD1
v_gene: TRBV18
CDR3nt: TGTGCCAGCTCACCAAAGGGGGCAGGGACTGAAGCTTTCTTT
CDR3aa: CASSPKGAGTEAFF

j_gene: TRBJ2-1
abundance: -
d_gene: -
v_gene: TRBV9
CDR3nt: TGTGCCAGCAGCGTAGTGGGAGGCGACAATGAGCAGTTCTTC
CDR3aa: CASSVVGGDNEQFF

j_gene: TRBJ2-7
abundance: -
d_gene: -
v_gene: TRBV11-2
CDR3nt: TGTGCCAGCGGGCTGGGGTTGGGAGAGCCTCCATACGAGCAGTACTTC
CDR3aa: CASGLGLGEPPYEQYF

j_gene: TRBJ1-1
abundance: -
d_gene: -
v_gene: TRBV30
CDR3nt: TGTGCCTGGAGCCCCCGGGGGGGGGCTTATACTGAAGCTTTCTTT
CDR3aa: CAWSPRGGAYTEAFF

j_gene: TRBJ2-5
abundance: few
d_gene: TRBD2
v_gene: TRBV19
CDR3nt: TGTGCCAGTATGGGAGCGGGAGGTGCCTCGGAGACCCAGTACTTC
CDR3aa: CASMGAGGASETQYF

j_gene: TRBJ2-5
abundance: -
d_gene: TRBD2
v_gene: TRBV15
CDR3nt: TGTGCCACCAGCAGAGGGTCTAGCGGGAGGGCAGAGACCCAGTACTTC
CDR3aa: CATSRGSSGRAETQYF

j_gene: TRBJ2-5
abundance: once
d_gene: TRBD2
v_gene: TRBV7-2
CDR3nt: TGTGCCAGCAGCACCAGAGGCGGGAGGGCGGGGACCCAGTACTTC
CDR3aa: CASSTRGGRAGTQYF

j_gene: TRBJ2-2
abundance: -
d_gene: TRBD1
v_gene: TRBV10-3
CDR3nt: TGTGCCGCCACAGGGGTCACCGGGGAGCTGTTTTTT
CDR3aa: CAATGVTGELFF

j_gene: TRBJ1-1
abundance: -
d_gene: TRBD1
v_gene: TRBV27
CDR3nt: TGTGCCAGCAGTTTATCATTGGACAGGGGCATCCTGAGGGCTTTCTTT
CDR3aa: CASSLSLDRGILRAFF

j_gene: TRBJ2-3
abundance: -
d_gene: -
v_gene: TRBV6-4
CDR3nt: TGTGCCAGCAGTGACTCAGCGGGCCACACAGATACGCAGTATTTT
CDR3aa: CASSDSAGHTDTQYF

j_gene: TRBJ2-1
abundance: -
d_gene: TRBD2
v_gene: TRBV29-1
CDR3nt: TGCAGCATACTAACTAGCGGGAGGGCGGGGGAGCAGTTCTTC
CDR3aa: CSILTSGRAGEQFF

j_gene: TRBJ2-7
abundance: -
d_gene: TRBD2
v_gene: TRBV29-1
CDR3nt: TGCAGCGTTGAGGGGACGGGAGGGCCCTACGAGCAGTACTTC
CDR3aa: CSVEGTGGPYEQYF

j_gene: TRBJ2-2
abundance: -
d_gene: -
v_gene: TRBV7-8
CDR3nt: TGTGCCAGCAGCTCAGGGAGTAACACCGGGGAGCTGTTTTTT
CDR3aa: CASSSGSNTGELFF

j_gene: TRBJ2-3
abundance: -
d_gene: -
v_gene: TRBV6-1
CDR3nt: TGTGCCAGCAGCAAACTTTTCTCCACAGATACGCAGTATTTT
CDR3aa: CASSKLFSTDTQYF

j_gene: TRBJ1-1
abundance: -
d_gene: -
v_gene: TRBV30
CDR3nt: TGTGCCTGGAAGGGGTTTTGGAACACTGAAGCTTTCTTT
CDR3aa: CAWKGFWNTEAFF

j_gene: TRBJ1-2
abundance: -
d_gene: TRBD1
v_gene: TRBV6-4
CDR3nt: TGTGCCAGCAGTCGGGACAGCCACTATGGCTACACCTTC
CDR3aa: CASSRDSHYGYTF

j_gene: TRBJ2-4
abundance: once
d_gene: TRBD2
v_gene: TRBV5-1
CDR3nt: TGCGCCAGCAGCTTGATTGCTAGCGGGAGGGGGAAGGACATTCAGTACTTC
CDR3aa: CASSLIASGRGKDIQYF

j_gene: TRBJ2-3
abundance: -
d_gene: TRBD2
v_gene: TRBV9
CDR3nt: TGTGCCAGCAGCCCTAGGGGAGCGGGAGAGGCAGATACGCAGTATTTT
CDR3aa: CASSPRGAGEADTQYF

j_gene: TRBJ1-5
abundance: -
d_gene: -
v_gene: TRBV28
CDR3nt: TGTGCCAGCAGTTTGGGAGATGGGGTGAGGAGCAATCAGCCCCAGCATTTT
CDR3aa: CASSLGDGVRSNQPQHF

j_gene: TRBJ2-7
abundance: -
d_gene: TRBD1
v_gene: TRBV9
CDR3nt: TGTGCCAGCAGCGTAGGGGGACAGTCCTACGAGCAGTACTTC
CDR3aa: CASSVGGQSYEQYF

j_gene: TRBJ1-1
abundance: -
d_gene: TRBD1
v_gene: TRBV9
CDR3nt: TGTGCCAGCAGCGACCGACAGGGTACTGAAGCTTTCTTT
CDR3aa: CASSDRQGTEAFF